This TCR beta chain was sequenced for a study of brain T cells in children with intractable seizures (dated by TCRdb to 2020 to 2022). About the investigation overall: As a first screen for immune gene transcripts, resected brain tissue from approximately 50 pediatric epilepsy surgery cases was run on a NanoString immunology panel. Among the approximately twelve selected surgery cases, eight also had pre-surgery blood sequenced, leaving four with brain tissue only.

Paper-wide results and their limitations: Viral specificity was inferred only from CDR3 sequence similarity, and patients' HCMV serostatus was unknown. Because pre- and post-surgery blood were sequenced to different depths, clones absent from the pre-surgery sample may reflect undersampling.

The junction carries 11 bases between V and J, which are trimmed by 3 bases and 5 bases respectively. Sequences SGHNT (CDR1) and YYREEE (CDR2) are obtained from the germline V gene (reference sequence). The CDR3 starts with the cysteine, ends with the phenylalanine, and has 13 residues. Only the CDR3 DNA is retained, 39 bases long and in frame from the first base. Comments on this clone: Its antigen remains undetermined. Nothing much larger sits one base from this clone, and base qualities are not available.

TCR beta chain sequences were generated from genomic DNA using the immunoSEQ assay. The study's processing was this. CDR3 sequences that did not begin with the conserved framework cysteine at position 104 were removed manually. To get clonality, the normalized Shannon's Diversity Index was subtracted from one, giving values from 0 (maximal diversity) to 1 (oligoclonal). Chi-squared comparison-of-proportions tests assessed whether the same CDR3 differed in frequency between samples, such as brain versus blood. Public clonotypes were identified by searching immuneACCESS, and similarity to known antiviral clonotypes was assessed with the VDJdb browser. TCRdb provides this immuneACCESS table in a form limited to in-frame rearrangements. Some clones are lacking; in checked studies, under half of them reflect an unresolved V gene, and why the rest are absent is not known. For V, J and clone size, that table is used; D and trimming come from the DNA. The sample has 300,000 to 400,000 clones on record, approximately 93% of them singletons. The biggest ten clones account for 5.7% of the sample.

The sample's time point label is to be understood as: blood from clinic visit 5 months post-surgery; TSC patient then seizure free. The surgery cases that showed the highest brain T cell transcript signatures were chosen for TCR beta chain sequencing of brain tissue, and of blood when it was available. Before surgery, patients had received at least one anti-epileptic drug. TCR-sequenced patients were children with drug-resistant epilepsy due to tuberous sclerosis complex, focal cortical dysplasia, Rasmussen encephalitis or hemimegalencephaly. The Monarch genomic DNA purification kit was used to extract bulk genomic DNA from unsorted brain tissue and whole blood.

This TCR was recovered from a boy in the first two years of life with tuberous sclerosis and intractable seizures. The sample was peripheral blood, taken roughly 5 months after surgery. The sequence joins TRBV5-4 to TRBJ1-1; TRBD1 could be the D gene, as 5 bases match. The CDR3 region has the sequence CASSSGPGTEAFF. The DNA sequence follows: TGTGCCAGCAGCTCGGGACCTGGAACTGAAGCTTTCTTT.